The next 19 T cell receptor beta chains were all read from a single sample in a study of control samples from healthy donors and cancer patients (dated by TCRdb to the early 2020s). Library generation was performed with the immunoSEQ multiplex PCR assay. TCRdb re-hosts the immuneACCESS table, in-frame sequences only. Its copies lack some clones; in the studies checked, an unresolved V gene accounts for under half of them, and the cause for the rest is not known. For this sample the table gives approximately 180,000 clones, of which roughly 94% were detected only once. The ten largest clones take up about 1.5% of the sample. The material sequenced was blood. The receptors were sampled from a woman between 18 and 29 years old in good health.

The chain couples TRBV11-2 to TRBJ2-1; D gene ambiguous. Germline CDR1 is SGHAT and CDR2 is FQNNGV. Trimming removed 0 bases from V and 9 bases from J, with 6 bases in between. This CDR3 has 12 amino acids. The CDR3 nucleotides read TGTGCCAGCAGCTTAGAAGGACCTGAGCAGTTCTTC. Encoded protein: CASSLEGPEQFF. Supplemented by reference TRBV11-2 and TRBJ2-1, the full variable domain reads EAGVAQSPRYKIIEKRQSVAFWCNPISGHATLYWYQQILGQGPKLLIQFQNNGVVDDSQLPKDRFSAERLKGVDSTLKIQPAKLEDSAVYLCASSLEGPEQFFGPGTRLTVL.

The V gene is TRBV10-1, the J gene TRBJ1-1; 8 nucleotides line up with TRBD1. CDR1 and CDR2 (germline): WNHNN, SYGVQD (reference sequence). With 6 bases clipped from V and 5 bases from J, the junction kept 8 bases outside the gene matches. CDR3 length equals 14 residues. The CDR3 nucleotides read TGCGCCAGCAGGAGGGACAGGTTTCGGACTGAAGCTTTCTTT. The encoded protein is CASRRDRFRTEAFF.

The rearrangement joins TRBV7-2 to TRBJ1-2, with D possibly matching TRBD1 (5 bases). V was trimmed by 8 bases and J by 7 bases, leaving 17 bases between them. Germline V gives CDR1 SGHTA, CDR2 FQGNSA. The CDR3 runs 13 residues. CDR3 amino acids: CASASQGVGGYTF. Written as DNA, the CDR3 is TGTGCCAGCGCCTCTCAGGGTGTAGGTGGCTACACCTTC.

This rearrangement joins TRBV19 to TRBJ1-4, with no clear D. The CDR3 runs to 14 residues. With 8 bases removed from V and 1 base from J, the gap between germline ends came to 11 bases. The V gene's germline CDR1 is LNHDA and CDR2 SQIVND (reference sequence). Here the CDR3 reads CASGRSRTNEKLFF. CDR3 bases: TGTGCCAGTGGGAGGAGCAGAACTAATGAAAAACTGTTTTTT.

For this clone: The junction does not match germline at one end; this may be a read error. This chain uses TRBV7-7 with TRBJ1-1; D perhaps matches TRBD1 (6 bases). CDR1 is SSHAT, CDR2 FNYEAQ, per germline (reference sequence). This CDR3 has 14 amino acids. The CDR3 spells CASSFDRLNTEAFF. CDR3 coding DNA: TGTGCTAGCAGCTTCGACAGGTTGAACACTGAAGCTTTCTTT.

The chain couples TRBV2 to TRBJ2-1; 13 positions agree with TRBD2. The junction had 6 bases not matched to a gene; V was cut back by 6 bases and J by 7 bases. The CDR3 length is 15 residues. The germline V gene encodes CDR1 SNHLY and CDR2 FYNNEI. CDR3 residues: CASRDGLAGVNEQFF. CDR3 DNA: TGTGCCAGCAGAGATGGACTAGCGGGAGTGAATGAGCAGTTCTTC.

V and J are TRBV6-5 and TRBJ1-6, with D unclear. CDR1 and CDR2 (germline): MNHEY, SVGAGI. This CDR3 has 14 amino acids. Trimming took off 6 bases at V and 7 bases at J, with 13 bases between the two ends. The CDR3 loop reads CASSRLRQNSPLHF. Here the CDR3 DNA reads TGTGCCAGCAGCCGCCTAAGACAAAATTCACCCCTCCACTTT.

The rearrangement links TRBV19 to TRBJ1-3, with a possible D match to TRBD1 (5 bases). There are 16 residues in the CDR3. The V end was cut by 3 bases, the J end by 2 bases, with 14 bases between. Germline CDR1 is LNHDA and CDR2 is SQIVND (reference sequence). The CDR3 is CASSIFSGGAGNTIYF. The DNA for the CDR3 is TGTGCCAGTAGTATCTTTTCGGGAGGGGCTGGAAACACCATATATTTT.

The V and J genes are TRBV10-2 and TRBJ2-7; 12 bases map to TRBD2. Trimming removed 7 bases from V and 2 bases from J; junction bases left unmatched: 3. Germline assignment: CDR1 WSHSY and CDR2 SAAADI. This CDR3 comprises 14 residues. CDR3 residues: CASKGTSGPYEQYF. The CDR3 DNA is TGCGCCAGCAAAGGGACTAGCGGGCCCTACGAGCAGTACTTC.

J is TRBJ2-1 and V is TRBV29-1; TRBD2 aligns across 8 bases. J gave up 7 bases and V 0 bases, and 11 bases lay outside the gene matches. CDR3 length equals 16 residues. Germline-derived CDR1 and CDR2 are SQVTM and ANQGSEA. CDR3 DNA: TGCAGCGTTGAAGATACGGGGGGGCGCAATTTTAATGAGCAGTTCTTC. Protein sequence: CSVEDTGGRNFNEQFF.

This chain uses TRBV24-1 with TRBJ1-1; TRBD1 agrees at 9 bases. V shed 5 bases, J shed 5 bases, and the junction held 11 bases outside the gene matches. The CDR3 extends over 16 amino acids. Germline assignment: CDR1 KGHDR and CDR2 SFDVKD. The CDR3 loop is CATSAPAGQGGTEAFF. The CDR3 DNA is TGTGCCACCAGTGCACCCGCGGGACAGGGCGGTACTGAAGCTTTCTTT.

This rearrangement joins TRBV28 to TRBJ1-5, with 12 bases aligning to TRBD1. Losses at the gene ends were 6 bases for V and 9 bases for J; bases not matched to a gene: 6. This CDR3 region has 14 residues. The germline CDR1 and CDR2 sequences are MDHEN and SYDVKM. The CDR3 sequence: CASRRDRGQGPQHF. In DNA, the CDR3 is TGTGCCAGCAGAAGGGACAGGGGGCAAGGGCCCCAGCATTTT.

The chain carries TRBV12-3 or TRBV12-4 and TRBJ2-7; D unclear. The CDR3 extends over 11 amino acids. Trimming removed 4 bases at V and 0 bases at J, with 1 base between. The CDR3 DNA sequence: TGTGCCAGCAGTTCCTCCTACGAGCAGTACTTC. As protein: CASSSSYEQYF.

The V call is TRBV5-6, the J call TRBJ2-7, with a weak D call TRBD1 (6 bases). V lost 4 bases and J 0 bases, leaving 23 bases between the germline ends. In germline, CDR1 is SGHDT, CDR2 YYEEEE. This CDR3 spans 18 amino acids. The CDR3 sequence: CASSQLSGTLPFSYEQYF. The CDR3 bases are TGTGCCAGCAGCCAACTATCCGGGACACTTCCCTTCTCCTACGAGCAGTACTTC.

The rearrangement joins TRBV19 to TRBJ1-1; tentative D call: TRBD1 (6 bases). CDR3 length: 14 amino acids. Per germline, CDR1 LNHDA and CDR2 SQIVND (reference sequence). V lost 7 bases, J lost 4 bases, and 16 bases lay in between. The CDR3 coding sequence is TGTGCCAGTACCCCCGGGGGCCGCGGCACTGAAGCTTTCTTT. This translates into CASTPGGRGTEAFF.

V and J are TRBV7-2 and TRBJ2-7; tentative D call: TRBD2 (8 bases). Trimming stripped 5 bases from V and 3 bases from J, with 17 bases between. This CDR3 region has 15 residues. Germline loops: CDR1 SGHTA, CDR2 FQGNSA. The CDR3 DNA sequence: TGTGCCAGCAGCGCGGGAGGACAGGCATACTACGAGCAGTACTTC. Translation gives CASSAGGQAYYEQYF.

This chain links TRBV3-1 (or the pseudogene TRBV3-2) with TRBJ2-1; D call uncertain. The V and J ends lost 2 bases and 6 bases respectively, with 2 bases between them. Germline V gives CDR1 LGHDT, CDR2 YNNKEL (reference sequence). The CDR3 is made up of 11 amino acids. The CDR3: CASSQPNEQFF. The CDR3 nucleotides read TGTGCCAGCAGCCAACCCAATGAGCAGTTCTTC.

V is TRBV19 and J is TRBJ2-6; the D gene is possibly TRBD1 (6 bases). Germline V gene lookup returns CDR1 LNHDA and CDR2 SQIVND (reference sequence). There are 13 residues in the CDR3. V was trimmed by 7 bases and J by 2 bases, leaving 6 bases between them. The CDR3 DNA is TGTGCCAGTAACAGGGCTGGGGCCAACGTCCTGACTTTC. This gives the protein CASNRAGANVLTF.

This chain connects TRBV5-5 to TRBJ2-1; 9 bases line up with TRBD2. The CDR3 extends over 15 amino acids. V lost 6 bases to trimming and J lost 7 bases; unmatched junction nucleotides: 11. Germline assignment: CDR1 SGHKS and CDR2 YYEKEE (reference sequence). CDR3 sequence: CASTLISGSSNEQFF. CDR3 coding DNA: TGTGCCAGCACCCTAATTAGCGGGAGCAGTAATGAGCAGTTCTTC.